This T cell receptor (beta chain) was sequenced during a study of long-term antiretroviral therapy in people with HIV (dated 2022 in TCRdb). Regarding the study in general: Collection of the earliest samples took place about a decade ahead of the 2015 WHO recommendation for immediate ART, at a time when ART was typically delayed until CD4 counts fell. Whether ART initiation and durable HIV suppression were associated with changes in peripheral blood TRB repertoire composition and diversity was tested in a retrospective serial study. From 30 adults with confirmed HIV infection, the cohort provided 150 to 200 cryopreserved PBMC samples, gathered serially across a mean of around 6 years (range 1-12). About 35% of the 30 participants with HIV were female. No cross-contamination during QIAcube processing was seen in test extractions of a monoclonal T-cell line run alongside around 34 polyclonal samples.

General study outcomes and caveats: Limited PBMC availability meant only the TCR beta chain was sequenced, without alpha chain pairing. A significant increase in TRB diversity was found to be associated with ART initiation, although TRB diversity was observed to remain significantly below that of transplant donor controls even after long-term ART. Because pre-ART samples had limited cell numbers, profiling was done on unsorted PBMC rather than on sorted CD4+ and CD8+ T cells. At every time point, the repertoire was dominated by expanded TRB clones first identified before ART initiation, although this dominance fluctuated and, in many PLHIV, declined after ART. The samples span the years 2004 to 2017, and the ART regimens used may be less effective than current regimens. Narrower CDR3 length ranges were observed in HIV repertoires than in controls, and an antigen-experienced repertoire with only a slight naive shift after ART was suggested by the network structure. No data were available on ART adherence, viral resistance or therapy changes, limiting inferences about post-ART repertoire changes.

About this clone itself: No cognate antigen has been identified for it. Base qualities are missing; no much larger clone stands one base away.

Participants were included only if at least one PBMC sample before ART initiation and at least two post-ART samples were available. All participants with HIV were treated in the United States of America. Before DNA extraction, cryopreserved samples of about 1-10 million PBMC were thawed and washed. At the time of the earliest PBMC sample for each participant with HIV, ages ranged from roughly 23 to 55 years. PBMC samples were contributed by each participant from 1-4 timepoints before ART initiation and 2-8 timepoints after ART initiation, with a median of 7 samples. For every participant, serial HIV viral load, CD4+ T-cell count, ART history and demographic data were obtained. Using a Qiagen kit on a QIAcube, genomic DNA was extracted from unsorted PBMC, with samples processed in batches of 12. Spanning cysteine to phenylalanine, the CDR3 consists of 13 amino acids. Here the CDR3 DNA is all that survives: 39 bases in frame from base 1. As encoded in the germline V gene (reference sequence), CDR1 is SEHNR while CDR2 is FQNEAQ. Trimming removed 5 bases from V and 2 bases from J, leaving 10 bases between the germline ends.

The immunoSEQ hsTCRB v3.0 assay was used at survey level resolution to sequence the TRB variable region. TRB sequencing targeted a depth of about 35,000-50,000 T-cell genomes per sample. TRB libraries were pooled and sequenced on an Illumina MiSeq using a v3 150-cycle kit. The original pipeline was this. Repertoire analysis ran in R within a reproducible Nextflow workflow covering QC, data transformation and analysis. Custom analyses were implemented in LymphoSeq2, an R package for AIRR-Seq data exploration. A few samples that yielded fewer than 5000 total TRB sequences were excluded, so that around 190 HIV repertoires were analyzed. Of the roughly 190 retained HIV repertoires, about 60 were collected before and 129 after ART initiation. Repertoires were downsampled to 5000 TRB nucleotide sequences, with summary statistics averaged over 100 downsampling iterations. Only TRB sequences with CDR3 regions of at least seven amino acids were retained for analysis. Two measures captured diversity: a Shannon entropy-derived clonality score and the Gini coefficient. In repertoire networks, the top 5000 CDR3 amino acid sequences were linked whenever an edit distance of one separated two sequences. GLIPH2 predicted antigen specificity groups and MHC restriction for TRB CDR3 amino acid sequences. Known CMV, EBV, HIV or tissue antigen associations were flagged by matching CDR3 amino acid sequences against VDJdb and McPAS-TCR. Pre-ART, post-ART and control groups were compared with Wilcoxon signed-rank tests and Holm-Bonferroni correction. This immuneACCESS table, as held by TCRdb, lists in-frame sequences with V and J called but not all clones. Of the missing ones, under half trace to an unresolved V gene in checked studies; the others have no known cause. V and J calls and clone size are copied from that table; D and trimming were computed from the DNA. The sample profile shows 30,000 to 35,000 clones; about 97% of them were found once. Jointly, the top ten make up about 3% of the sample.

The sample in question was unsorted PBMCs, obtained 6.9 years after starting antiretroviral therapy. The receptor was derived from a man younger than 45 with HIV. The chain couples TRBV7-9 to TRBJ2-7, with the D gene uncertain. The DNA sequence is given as TGTGCCAGCAGCACCGACATAGCCTACGAGCAGTACTTC. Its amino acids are CASSTDIAYEQYF. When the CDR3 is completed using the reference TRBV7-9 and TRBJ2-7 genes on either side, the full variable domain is DTGVSQNPRHKITKRGQNVTFRCDPISEHNRLYWYRQTLGQGPEFLTYFQNEAQLEKSRLLSDRFSAERPKGSFSTLEIQRTEQGDSAMYLCASSTDIAYEQYFGPGTRLTVT.